The T cell receptor beta chain under discussion was sequenced for a study of T cell responses to AZD1222 COVID-19 vaccine (dated by TCRdb to the early 2020s). As for the study more broadly: AZD1222 recipients with second doses at about 4 weeks or about 12 weeks were pooled, because spike-specific TCR depth and breadth did not differ between schedules. TCR sequencing was performed for more than 230 trial participants, of whom roughly 200 were given two doses of AZD1222 and roughly 25 were given two doses of MenACWY control vaccine. Trial participants were enrolled by age into subgroups of 18-55, 56-69 and 70-plus years, and roughly 150, 30 and 60 TCR-sequenced participants, respectively, were included in these subgroups.

The CDR3 regions of human TCRbeta chains were subjected to immunosequencing. As for the original processing: Repertoire TCRs were checked for matches against a reference library of SARS-CoV-2-specific TCRs that had been generated using the MIRA antigen-specificity platform. Breadth was defined as the fraction of unique TCRs that were SARS-CoV-2-associated, and depth was defined as the fraction of total T cells that were SARS-CoV-2-associated. Using the MIRA data, each spike-specific TCR was assigned both to the spike region to which the TCR was reactive and to a CD4 or CD8 class. Log10-transformed breadth and depth values were compared by one-way ANOVA with Sidak's multiple comparisons tests. TCRdb mirrors the immuneACCESS table, restricted to in-frame sequences. Some clones are absent from its copies; in checked studies, under half trace to an unresolved V gene, and the reason for the others is unknown. That table is the source of V, J and clone size, and D and trimming were worked out from the DNA. The sample table records 130,000 to 150,000 clones; about 93% of these occur just once. Of the sample, around 5.2% falls within the top ten clones.

The time point label, as the study defines it: baseline before first vaccination. The vaccinee samples were drawn from two UK trials, COV001 and COV002, one of which was a single-blind randomized controlled phase 2/3 trial testing AZD1222 (ChAdOx1 nCoV-19) in healthy adults. Trial participant PBMC samples were collected at day 0 and day 28 after the second dose for TCRbeta chain sequencing. What the authors observed across the whole study: Participants were mostly white British and included more females than males, and it was suggested by the authors that clonal diversity may have been underestimated. The 56-69-year group was small, and its depth increase did not reach significance, likely because of low power. Because no samples from the day 14 peak response were available, repertoires could be characterized only after the peak T cell response. The vaccine-associated CD4 TCRs covered the entire spike protein, and the dominant responses fell in regions 160-218 and 743-854. After two AZD1222 doses, spike-specific TCR breadth and depth were significantly higher than at day 0 and than in MenACWY recipients. Conclusions about previously exposed vaccinees are limited, since just a handful of AZD1222 recipients were seropositive for SARS-CoV-2 at baseline. Epitopes outside the regions mutated in the B.1.351 and B.1.1.7 variants were reportedly recognized by nearly half of the unique spike-specific TCRs.

Points on this clone: The specificity of this receptor is unknown. Within one base of it there is no much larger clone, and no base qualities were kept.

Reading the germline V gene gives CDR1 SGHAT and CDR2 FQNNGV. Ends trimmed: V by 5 bases, J by 7 bases; bases unmatched to a gene: 9. Measured from the cysteine to the phenylalanine, the CDR3 is 16 residues long. The only DNA kept is the CDR3, 48 bases in frame from the first base. This chain joins TRBV11-2 to TRBJ2-1; the junction holds 12 bases that match TRBD2. Sequenced material: peripheral blood, taken on day 0 of AZD1222 vaccination. The sequence came from an adult in good health. In nucleotides, the sequence is TGTGCCAGCAGCACCCGGACTAGCGGGACCCGGAATGAGCAGTTCTTC. Its translation reads: CASSTRTSGTRNEQFF.